This is a list of T cell receptor beta chains from one sample in a study of T cells in Graves' hyperthyroidism and ophthalmopathy. One entry per CDR3 protein results from TCRdb running MiXCR on the multiplex PCR reads. The repertoire includes around 290,000 distinct CDR3 sequences, roughly 13% of them detected once, and 6% to 8% sits in the top ten. The sample consisted of blood. The receptor set was obtained from a woman between 25 and 40 years old with Graves' hyperthyroidism that later progressed to Graves' ophthalmopathy. CDR3s include the opening cysteine and the closing phenylalanine or tryptophan. The D gene is left open where the match is weak. Clone size is not always given. Where it is, it says once, few, many or a class for expanded clones.

j_call: TRBJ2-1
v_call: TRBV7-9
clone_size: few
d_call: .
cdr3_nt: TGTGCCAGCAGCTCACCGTTAGGGTCTAGTTCCTACAATGAGCAGTTCTTC
cdr3_aa: CASSSPLGSSSYNEQFF

j_call: TRBJ2-1
v_call: TRBV27
clone_size: many
d_call: TRBD1
cdr3_nt: TGTGCCAGCAGTTTACAGGGGGCGGTTGAGCAGTTCTTC
cdr3_aa: CASSLQGAVEQFF

j_call: TRBJ2-6
v_call: TRBV7-2
clone_size: few
d_call: .
cdr3_nt: TGTGCCAGCAGCCTTACAGGGTTCAGCTCTGGGGCCAACGTCCTGACTTTC
cdr3_aa: CASSLTGFSSGANVLTF

j_call: TRBJ2-1
v_call: TRBV7-2
clone_size: many
d_call: .
cdr3_nt: TGTGCCAGCAGCCCCGGCAGGGGCGATGAGCAGTTCTTC
cdr3_aa: CASSPGRGDEQFF

j_call: TRBJ1-1
v_call: TRBV7-8
clone_size: many
d_call: TRBD1
cdr3_nt: TGTGCCAGCAGCTCACAGGGGACCGACACTGAAGCTTTCTTT
cdr3_aa: CASSSQGTDTEAFF

j_call: TRBJ1-5
v_call: TRBV28
clone_size: .
d_call: .
cdr3_nt: TGTGCCAGCAGTCCCCTCAGCCGGGGGCTCAATCAGCCCCAGCATTTT
cdr3_aa: CASSPLSRGLNQPQHF

j_call: TRBJ1-5
v_call: TRBV25-1
clone_size: .
d_call: .
cdr3_nt: TGTGCCAGCAGTGAATACACGACAGGCGAAAATCAGCCCCAGCATTTT
cdr3_aa: CASSEYTTGENQPQHF

j_call: TRBJ2-1
v_call: TRBV4-3
clone_size: few
d_call: TRBD2
cdr3_nt: TGCGCCAGCAGCCAACGGACTAGCGGGAGGGCAGGTGAGCAGTTCTTC
cdr3_aa: CASSQRTSGRAGEQFF

j_call: TRBJ1-4
v_call: TRBV24-1
clone_size: .
d_call: TRBD1
cdr3_nt: TGTGCCACCAGTGAGGGCAGGGGGGCAACTAATGAAAAACTGTTTTTT
cdr3_aa: CATSEGRGATNEKLFF

j_call: TRBJ1-1
v_call: TRBV6-4
clone_size: many
d_call: .
cdr3_nt: TGTGCCAGCAGTGGCGCCGTTAGACCCTCTGGCACTGAAGCTTTCTTT
cdr3_aa: CASSGAVRPSGTEAFF

j_call: TRBJ2-2
v_call: TRBV11-2
clone_size: many
d_call: .
cdr3_nt: TGTGCCAGCAGCTTACCCGGGGGGCTGAACACCGGGGAGCTGTTTTTT
cdr3_aa: CASSLPGGLNTGELFF

j_call: TRBJ2-7
v_call: TRBV20-1
clone_size: many
d_call: .
cdr3_nt: TGCAGTGCTGTGCGGGAAGACCTCCACGAGCAGTACTTC
cdr3_aa: CSAVREDLHEQYF

j_call: TRBJ2-7
v_call: TRBV10-3
clone_size: many
d_call: .
cdr3_nt: TGTGCCATCAGTTCCGGGACCTACGAGCAGTACTTC
cdr3_aa: CAISSGTYEQYF

j_call: TRBJ2-3
v_call: TRBV7-2
clone_size: many
d_call: TRBD2
cdr3_nt: TGTGCCAGCAGCTTAGTAGCCGGTCTGGTCGCGGGAGGGCCAAGCACAGATACGCAGTATTTT
cdr3_aa: CASSLVAGLVAGGPSTDTQYF

j_call: TRBJ2-5
v_call: TRBV2
clone_size: many
d_call: .
cdr3_nt: TGTGCCAGCAGTGTACCCGGCAGGGGGGATGAGACCCAGTACTTC
cdr3_aa: CASSVPGRGDETQYF

j_call: TRBJ2-2
v_call: TRBV19
clone_size: .
d_call: .
cdr3_nt: TGTGCCAGTAGTATTATGGGCGGGATGGCCGGGGAGCTGTTTTTT
cdr3_aa: CASSIMGGMAGELFF

j_call: TRBJ2-5
v_call: TRBV3-1
clone_size: .
d_call: TRBD2
cdr3_nt: TGTGCCAGCAGCCAAGATTTGGTGGGGAGGGCCTTCGAAGAGACCCAGTACTTC
cdr3_aa: CASSQDLVGRAFEETQYF

j_call: TRBJ1-5
v_call: TRBV27
clone_size: many
d_call: .
cdr3_nt: TGTGCCAGCAGTTCTGGGGGAGCGGAGCCCCAGCATTTT
cdr3_aa: CASSSGGAEPQHF

j_call: TRBJ2-3
v_call: TRBV30
clone_size: many
d_call: TRBD1
cdr3_nt: TGTGCCTGGAGTGAATTAACCCCGGACAGGGGGAGTGGAGATACGCAGTATTTT
cdr3_aa: CAWSELTPDRGSGDTQYF

j_call: TRBJ2-2
v_call: TRBV7-3
clone_size: many
d_call: TRBD2
cdr3_nt: TGTGCCAGCACCCGGTCGGGAGGGACCGGGGAGCTGTTTTTT
cdr3_aa: CASTRSGGTGELFF

j_call: TRBJ2-2
v_call: TRBV2
clone_size: many
d_call: .
cdr3_nt: TGTGCCAGCAGTGAGGCCGGGGAGCTGTTTTTT
cdr3_aa: CASSEAGELFF

j_call: TRBJ2-7
v_call: TRBV30
clone_size: many
d_call: TRBD1
cdr3_nt: TGTGCCTGGAGTGGGGACAGGCACGAGCAGTACTTC
cdr3_aa: CAWSGDRHEQYF

j_call: TRBJ2-7
v_call: TRBV24-1
clone_size: few
d_call: .
cdr3_nt: TGTGCCACCAGTGATTTAAAGGAGCCCTACGAGCAGTACTTC
cdr3_aa: CATSDLKEPYEQYF

j_call: TRBJ2-3
v_call: TRBV7-2
clone_size: few
d_call: .
cdr3_nt: TGTGCCAGCGGGCTTGGAGATACGCAGTATTTT
cdr3_aa: CASGLGDTQYF

j_call: TRBJ2-7
v_call: TRBV7-9
clone_size: many
d_call: .
cdr3_nt: TGTGCCAGCAGCTTAATAGTGCCCTACGAGCAGTACTTC
cdr3_aa: CASSLIVPYEQYF

j_call: TRBJ2-7
v_call: TRBV7-2
clone_size: many
d_call: .
cdr3_nt: TGTGCCAGCAGCCCCGCCGCCTACGAGCAGTACTTC
cdr3_aa: CASSPAAYEQYF

j_call: TRBJ2-7
v_call: TRBV5-1
clone_size: many
d_call: .
cdr3_nt: TGCGCCAGCAGCTTGGTTCCAGGGGAGCCCTACGAGCAGTACTTC
cdr3_aa: CASSLVPGEPYEQYF

j_call: TRBJ2-2
v_call: TRBV7-9
clone_size: many
d_call: TRBD2
cdr3_nt: TGTGCCAGCAGCCCTACTAGCGGCGCGAACACCGGGGAGCTGTTTTTT
cdr3_aa: CASSPTSGANTGELFF

j_call: TRBJ2-5
v_call: TRBV6-1
clone_size: many
d_call: .
cdr3_nt: TGTGCCAGCAGTGCTATGGACAACCAAGAGACCCAGTACTTC
cdr3_aa: CASSAMDNQETQYF

j_call: TRBJ2-1
v_call: TRBV6-1
clone_size: few
d_call: TRBD2
cdr3_nt: TGTGCCGGCAGGCAGACTAGCGGGAGCTCCCACAATGAGCAGTTCTTC
cdr3_aa: CAGRQTSGSSHNEQFF

j_call: TRBJ2-1
v_call: TRBV20-1
clone_size: many
d_call: TRBD2
cdr3_nt: TGCAGTGCTAAGAAACTAGCGGGAGCGGCCTACAATGAGCAGTTCTTC
cdr3_aa: CSAKKLAGAAYNEQFF

j_call: TRBJ2-2
v_call: TRBV4-2
clone_size: .
d_call: .
cdr3_nt: TGTGCCAGCAGCCTAAAGGGTGACGGGGAGCTGTTTTTT
cdr3_aa: CASSLKGDGELFF

j_call: TRBJ2-7
v_call: TRBV6-2/TRBV6-3
clone_size: many
d_call: TRBD1
cdr3_nt: TGTGCCAGCAGTTACGCCGGGACAGGGGACTACGAGCAGTACTTC
cdr3_aa: CASSYAGTGDYEQYF

j_call: TRBJ2-1
v_call: TRBV9
clone_size: .
d_call: .
cdr3_nt: TGTGCCAGCAGCCTAGAGACGACCTACAATGAGCAGTTCTTC
cdr3_aa: CASSLETTYNEQFF

j_call: TRBJ2-7
v_call: TRBV7-9
clone_size: many
d_call: TRBD2
cdr3_nt: TGTGCCAGCAGCTTAGGTGGGACTAGCGGGATTAGCTCCTACGAGCAGTACTTC
cdr3_aa: CASSLGGTSGISSYEQYF

j_call: TRBJ2-7
v_call: TRBV6-1
clone_size: many
d_call: TRBD2
cdr3_nt: TGTGCCAGCAGTGAATATTCTAGCGGGAGTTACTCCTACGAGCAGTACTTC
cdr3_aa: CASSEYSSGSYSYEQYF

j_call: TRBJ2-7
v_call: TRBV27
clone_size: few
d_call: TRBD2
cdr3_nt: TGTGCCAGCAGTTCCTGGGGGACTACGTTCGAGCAGTACTTC
cdr3_aa: CASSSWGTTFEQYF

j_call: TRBJ2-7
v_call: TRBV28
clone_size: many
d_call: .
cdr3_nt: TGTGCCAGCAGTGTAAGCTACAATAATTACGAGCAGTACTTC
cdr3_aa: CASSVSYNNYEQYF

j_call: TRBJ2-7
v_call: TRBV2
clone_size: many
d_call: .
cdr3_nt: TGTGCCAGCAAGGGGGGGACCACCTACGAGCAGTACTTC
cdr3_aa: CASKGGTTYEQYF

j_call: TRBJ1-1
v_call: TRBV28
clone_size: .
d_call: .
cdr3_nt: TGTGCCAGCAGCCTACCGGGGGCCGGGAACACTGAAGCTTTCTTT
cdr3_aa: CASSLPGAGNTEAFF